Described below is a single T cell receptor (beta chain) sequence and its context. CDR3 length: 13 residues. Trimming took off 0 bases at V and 4 bases at J, with 7 bases between the two ends. Germline V gene lookup returns CDR1 GTSNPN and CDR2 SVGIG (reference sequence). The authors' processing: Reference gene primer amplification in the assay estimated nucleated cell counts. Clones were read by immunoSEQ multiplex PCR, and TCRdb kept only the in-frame ones, dropping some. V and J calls and clone size are as listed in that table; D and trimming were resolved from the DNA. This sample yields about 120,000 clones, of which approximately 87% are seen a single time; about 2.2% belongs to the top ten. The data are from a study of blood T cell repertoires in COVID-19. The wider study: The United States, Italy and Spain supplied acute and convalescent COVID-19 samples. Sources were T cells, B-cell-depleted T cells, or PBMCs; the material itself was cDNA or gDNA.

The chain links TRBV30 to TRBJ1-3; no reliable D call. The receptor was derived from a man younger than 45 with acute or convalescent COVID-19. The sample taken for sequencing was peripheral blood. CDR3: CAWSVLRGNTIYF. DNA of the CDR3: TGTGCCTGGAGTGTACTTCGGGGAAACACCATATATTTT.